The clone carrying this TCR beta chain was recorded a few times. Using unique molecular identifiers, the investigators prepared the TCRbeta library. Each CDR3 protein is one row after TCRdb ran MiXCR on the PCR reads. In the table there are some 500,000 distinct CDR3 sequences, around 17% of which are singletons. This entry comes from a study of T-cell reconstitution after alpha-beta-depleted transplantation in children. The sample here was PBMCs from the stem cell graft donor, taken from the stem cell graft. The sequence was obtained from a human donor who donated a stem cell graft to a child with acute lymphoblastic leukemia.

CDR3 protein: CASSPGTSGRILAKNIQYF. In DNA form, the CDR3 reads TGTGCCAGCTCACCAGGGACTAGCGGAAGAATATTAGCCAAAAACATTCAGTACTTC. The V gene is TRBV18, the J gene TRBJ2-4, with TRBD2 identical over 11 bases. Trimming took 2 bases from V and 0 from J; bases not matched to a gene: 9. CDR3 length: 19 amino acids. CDR1 and CDR2 from the germline V gene are KGHSH and LQKENI.